This TCR beta chain was profiled in a study of blood T cell repertoires in COVID-19. CDR1 and CDR2 from the germline V gene are SGHTA and FQGNSA. V dropped 4 bases and J dropped 4; count of bases not matched to a gene: 1. This CDR3 spans 14 amino acids. Clones were sequenced by immunoSEQ multiplex PCR, and TCRdb holds only the in-frame ones, with some missing. The profile shows 240,000 or so clones, roughly 91% of them singletons. All enrollees were about 18 to 89 years old and from roughly 26 US areas. The source material was PBMCs or T cells enriched from blood (not recorded which). The TCR comes from a middle-aged man who had recovered from COVID-19. This chain links TRBV7-2 with TRBJ2-4; 10 bases map to TRBD1. CDR3 loop: CASSSGQGKNIQYF. CDR3 bases: TGTGCCAGCAGCTCGGGACAGGGGAAAAACATTCAGTACTTC.